The next 26 T cell receptor beta chains were all read from a single sample in a study of T-cell memory formation after mild COVID-19. TCRdb reanalysed the 5' RACE reads using MiXCR and keeps one entry per CDR3 protein. The sample contains about 110,000 distinct CDR3 sequences, 18% of which appear only once. Sequenced sample: PBMCs or a T cell subset sorted from them (not recorded which). These TCRs come from a man aged 18 to 29 who had mild COVID-19 (a few samples of this study predate the infection). Cell type and time point are not known.

V usage is TRBV12-3 or TRBV12-4 and J usage is TRBJ2-1; 7 bases are shared with TRBD1. This CDR3 region has 14 residues. J gave up 12 bases and V 4 bases, and 12 bases lay outside the gene matches. CDR3 in amino acids: CASSSPTGTTGQFF. In DNA, the CDR3 is TGTGCCAGCAGTTCTCCGACAGGGACGACCGGGCAGTTCTTC.

This clonotype has more than one count but fewer than ten. The CDR3 protein is CASSLEGTGPYGYTF. CDR3 sequence (DNA): TGCGCCAGCAGCTTGGAGGGGACAGGACCCTATGGCTACACCTTC. The chain employs TRBV5-1 and TRBJ1-2; 8 bases line up with TRBD1. CDR3 size: 15 residues. Germline CDR1 and CDR2: SGHRS and YFSETQ. The ends lost 0 bases at V and 4 bases at J; junction bases unmatched: 5.

The chain carries TRBV7-2 and TRBJ2-5; the match to TRBD2 covers 10 bases. Germline-derived CDR1 and CDR2 are SGHTA and FQGNSA. CDR3 size: 18 residues. Losses at the gene ends were 1 base for V and 2 bases for J; bases not matched to a gene: 10. CDR3 bases: TGTGCCAGCAGCTTAGGCCCTATAGGACTAGCGGAACAAGAGACCCAGTACTTC. Amino acid sequence: CASSLGPIGLAEQETQYF.

This clonotype was counted a few times. The V and J genes are TRBV4-3 and TRBJ2-1; 11 bases are a match to TRBD2. The germline V gene has CDR1 LGHNA and CDR2 YSLEER. This CDR3 comprises 15 residues. V was clipped by 2 bases and J by 7 bases; unmatched bases: 4. The CDR3 nucleotides are TGCGCCAGCAGCCAACCTAGCGGGGGGACGAATGAGCAGTTCTTC. Translated, it gives CASSQPSGGTNEQFF.

This clonotype was detected a few times. This chain links TRBV5-1 with TRBJ1-3, with D possibly being TRBD1 (6 bases). Trimming took off 3 bases at V and 0 bases at J, with 13 bases between the two ends. The germline CDR1 and CDR2 sequences are SGHRS and YFSETQ. The CDR3 is 16 residues long. The CDR3 coding sequence is TGCGCCAGCAGCTCGGAAACAGGGATCTCTGGAAACACCATATATTTT. Amino acids: CASSSETGISGNTIYF.

This clonotype was counted ten times or more. This chain links TRBV7-6 with TRBJ2-3, with D perhaps matching TRBD1 (5 bases). CDR3 length equals 14 residues. Germline loops: CDR1 SGHVS, CDR2 FNYEAQ. V dropped 5 bases and J dropped 4 bases, with 13 bases sitting between them. In DNA form, the CDR3 reads TGTGCCAGCAGCCGCACGCCCAGGGCAGATACGCAGTATTTT. Translated, it gives CASSRTPRADTQYF.

This rearrangement joins TRBV7-6 to TRBJ2-3; 7 positions match TRBD1. Per the germline V gene, CDR1 is SGHVS and CDR2 is FNYEAQ. The trim removed 5 bases at V and 0 bases at J, leaving 8 bases unmatched. This CDR3 comprises 16 residues. The DNA of the CDR3 is TGTGCCAGCAGCGCGAGTCCGGGACAGAGCACAGATACGCAGTATTTT. Translation gives CASSASPGQSTDTQYF.

In its sample, this clonotype was seen a few times. CDR3 sequence: CASSFERKAFF. The DNA for the CDR3 is TGTGCCAGCAGCTTTGAACGAAAAGCTTTCTTT. The chain carries TRBV7-9 and TRBJ1-1, with D hard to call. Trimming took 3 bases from V and 9 from J, leaving 8 bases between them. This CDR3 is built from 11 residues. Germline CDR1 is SEHNR and CDR2 is FQNEAQ (reference sequence).

This clonotype has ten or more counts. The chain couples TRBV7-2 to TRBJ2-2; 8 bases are shared with TRBD1. CDR3 length: 16 amino acids. Germline V lookup: CDR1 SGHTA, CDR2 FQGNSA. J lost 0 bases, V lost 4 bases, and 4 bases had no gene match. The CDR3 region has the DNA TGTGCCAGCAGCTACCGGGACAGGCCGAACACCGGGGAGCTGTTTTTT. Translated, it gives CASSYRDRPNTGELFF.

This clonotype was seen at least ten times. This chain joins TRBV12-3 or TRBV12-4 and TRBJ2-1; the D is unclear. The CDR3 spans 11 residues. V was cut by 6 bases and J by 8 bases, with 8 bases left in between. CDR3 sequence reads: CASRLVDEQFF. In DNA form, the CDR3 reads TGTGCCAGCAGGCTAGTGGATGAGCAGTTCTTC.

V is TRBV2 and J is TRBJ2-5, with D uncertain. Germline V gene sequence: CDR1 SNHLY, CDR2 FYNNEI. Deletions cut 8 bases from V and 4 bases from J, with 8 bases between. The CDR3 runs to 11 residues. In DNA, the CDR3 is TGTGCCAGCGGGGTCGCAGAGACCCAGTACTTC. It translates to CASGVAETQYF. The full variable domain, with the rest looked up from reference TRBV2 and TRBJ2-5, is EPEVTQTPSHQVTQMGQEVILRCVPISNHLYFYWYRQILGQKVEFLVSFYNNEISEKSEIFDDQFSVERPDGSNFTLKIRSTKLEDSAMYFCASGVAETQYFGPGTRLLVL.

Details on this clonotype: This may arise from a read error, as a much more abundant clone is one base away. The chain employs TRBV27 and TRBJ2-3, with TRBD2 matching over 8 bases. J lost 3 bases, V lost 7 bases, and 9 bases had no gene match. The CDR3 is 15 amino acids. CDR1 MNHEY and CDR2 SMNVEV come from the germline V gene (reference sequence). DNA for the CDR3: TGTGCCAGCACCGGGGGGGGCCGGGTGACAGATACGCAGTATTTT. This translates into CASTGGGRVTDTQYF.

This clonotype was seen a few times. This chain connects TRBV7-2 to TRBJ2-5, with D unclear. The CDR3 sequence is 15 residues long. The V and J ends lost 1 base and 9 bases respectively, with 18 bases between them. Germline V gene data show CDR1 as SGHTA and CDR2 as FQGNSA. The CDR3: CASSLEVSRAGAQYF. The CDR3 DNA is TGTGCCAGCAGCTTAGAAGTGTCTAGGGCTGGGGCCCAGTACTTC.

This clonotype has only a few counts. J is TRBJ2-1 and V is TRBV5-1; possibly TRBD2 for D (5 bases). Trimming pared 4 bases from V and 4 bases from J, leaving 18 bases between. Germline loops: CDR1 SGHRS, CDR2 YFSETQ. The CDR3 sequence is 16 residues long. The CDR3 protein is CASSLVTSLGYNEQFF. DNA of the CDR3: TGCGCCAGCAGCCTTGTTACTAGTCTCGGTTACAATGAGCAGTTCTTC. The variable domain in full, with the rest retrieved from reference TRBV5-1 and TRBJ2-1, is KAGVTQTPRYLIKTRGQQVTLSCSPISGHRSVSWYQQTPGQGLQFLFEYFSETQRNKGNFPGRFSGRQFSNSRSEMNVSTLELGDSALYLCASSLVTSLGYNEQFFGPGTRLTVL.

J is TRBJ2-5 and V is TRBV28; 12 positions agree with TRBD2. This CDR3 spans 16 amino acids. V was pared by 6 bases and J by 1 base, with 6 bases of the junction left unmatched. CDR1 and CDR2 from the germline V gene are MDHEN and SYDVKM. This CDR3 is CASSGLAGMLQETQYF. The CDR3 DNA sequence: TGTGCCAGCAGCGGACTAGCGGGGATGCTCCAAGAGACCCAGTACTTC.

In its sample, this clonotype was seen many times. At one boundary the junction diverges from the germline segment, which might be a read error. The chain joins TRBV7-7 to TRBJ2-3, with 9 bases fitting TRBD2. This CDR3 spans 15 amino acids. The germline V gene encodes CDR1 SSHAT and CDR2 FNYEAQ (reference sequence). CDR3 in DNA: TGTGCTAGCAGCTTGAGCGGGGGGAGCACAGATACGCAGTATTTT. It codes for CASSLSGGSTDTQYF.

This clonotype was observed a handful of times. This chain uses TRBV7-9 with TRBJ2-4, with TRBD1 identical over 7 bases. The CDR3 extends over 11 amino acids. Germline V CDR1 and CDR2: SEHNR, FQNEAQ (reference sequence). After removal of 5 bases from V and 13 bases from J, the junction contained 5 bases not matched to a gene. CDR3 loop: CASSRGQTQYF. In DNA, the CDR3 is TGTGCCAGCAGCCGGGGACAGACACAGTACTTC.

A note on this clonotype: Lacking the conserved final phenylalanine or tryptophan, this CDR3 likely reflects a read error. The J gene is TRBJ2-7, the V gene TRBV6-1, with TRBD1 matching over 7 bases. The CDR3 has 16 amino acids. Trimming cost V 6 bases and J 1 base; bases outside gene matches: 12. Germline CDR1 is MNHNS and CDR2 is SASEGT. CDR3 loop: CASRSMTGTVSYEQYI. CDR3 nucleotide sequence: TGTGCCAGCAGGAGTATGACCGGGACAGTGTCCTACGAGCAGTACATC.

This clonotype appeared once. V gene TRBV20-1 combines with J gene TRBJ1-5, with 7 positions matching TRBD1. CDR1 is DFQATT and CDR2 is SNEGSKA in the germline V gene (reference sequence). The CDR3 consists of 14 residues. J lost 5 bases, V lost 6 bases, and 10 bases had no gene match. The CDR3 protein is CSAWSGQSHQPQHF. The CDR3 DNA reads as TGCAGTGCCTGGTCGGGACAGAGCCATCAGCCCCAGCATTTT.

This clonotype was counted only a few times. The J gene is TRBJ1-6, the V gene TRBV10-3; 7 nucleotides match TRBD1. The CDR3 is 17 residues long. Germline CDR1 and CDR2: ENHRY and SYGVKD. V trimming: 3 bases; J trimming: 8 bases; junction bases outside the gene matches: 13. The CDR3 nucleotides are TGTGCCATCAGTGATAGGGGAGGGGGCGCCGACGATTCACCCCTCCACTTT. As protein: CAISDRGGGADDSPLHF.

The gene calls are TRBV6-6 and TRBJ2-1; 8 nucleotides agree with TRBD1. Germline V gene lookup returns CDR1 MNHNY and CDR2 SVGAGI (reference sequence). V lost 6 bases, J lost 8 bases, and 9 bases stayed unmatched. This CDR3 comprises 14 residues. CDR3 in amino acids: CASRSRTGFDEQFF. The CDR3, as DNA: TGTGCCAGCAGATCTCGGACAGGGTTTGATGAGCAGTTCTTC.

Ten or more counts support this clonotype. The genes are TRBV4-1 and TRBJ2-1; 7 bases line up with TRBD1. V lost 1 base to trimming and J lost 0 bases; unmatched junction nucleotides: 9. Germline assignment: CDR1 MGHRA and CDR2 YSYEKL. The CDR3 is 18 amino acids. CDR3 in DNA: TGCGCCAGCAGCCAAGGACAGGGCGAATGGGACTCCTACAATGAGCAGTTCTTC. Translated: CASSQGQGEWDSYNEQFF.

This clonotype was detected a few times. The chain combines TRBV6-5 with TRBJ2-2, with TRBD1 matching 7 bases. The germline V gene has CDR1 MNHEY and CDR2 SVGAGI. The CDR3 is made up of 14 amino acids. After removal of 7 bases from V and 4 bases from J, the junction contained 6 bases not matched to a gene. CDR3 loop: CASTLNRGTGELFF. CDR3 nucleotides: TGTGCCAGCACCCTCAACAGGGGCACCGGGGAGCTGTTTTTT.

J is TRBJ2-3 and V is TRBV29-1; 8 positions match TRBD1. Germline CDR1 and CDR2: SQVTM and ANQGSEA. This CDR3 has 11 residues. V lost 5 bases, J lost 10 bases, and 5 bases stayed unmatched. The CDR3 here is CSVLRGLPQYF. For the CDR3, the DNA is TGCAGCGTTCTCAGGGGGCTCCCGCAGTATTTT.

The chain couples TRBV7-9 to TRBJ1-4; unclear D gene. Trimming left V 2 bases short and J 4 bases short, with 5 bases between. This CDR3 spans 13 amino acids. CDR1 is SEHNR, CDR2 FQNEAQ, per germline (reference sequence). This CDR3 reads CASSLNRNEKLFF. The CDR3 DNA follows: TGTGCCAGCAGCTTAAACCGTAATGAAAAACTGTTTTTT.

There are a few counts of this clonotype. CDR3 sequence (DNA): TGTGCCAGCAGCCCCTTGGTGGCCTACACAGATACGCAGTATTTT. It codes for CASSPLVAYTDTQYF. J is TRBJ2-3 and V is TRBV7-9; no clear D gene. V lost 5 bases, J lost 2 bases, and 14 bases lay in between. CDR1 is SEHNR and CDR2 is FQNEAQ in the germline V gene (reference sequence). The CDR3 is made up of 15 amino acids.